This T cell receptor beta chain appears in the sequencing data of a study of T cell responses to AZD1222 COVID-19 vaccine. The study's findings and limits: Repertoires were sampled only after the peak T cell response. The span of vaccine-associated CD4 TCRs extended across spike, with dominance at 160-218 and 743-854. Spike-specific TCR breadth and depth went up after people got two AZD1222 doses.

Second-dose schedules of about 4 or about 12 weeks were combined. The CDR3 has 13 residues. Germline V gene lookup returns CDR1 SGDLS and CDR2 YYNGEE. Trimming took off 0 bases at V and 5 bases at J, with 6 bases between the two ends. Concerning this clone itself: Its target is unknown. The sample contains more than one DNA sequence encoding this CDR3.

The method was immunoSEQ multiplex PCR; TCRdb's version includes in-frame clones alone and lacks a portion of them. Found here are about 200,000 clones, roughly 92% of them singletons; the top ten hold approximately 1%. This receptor was taken from an adult who received the AZD1222 COVID-19 vaccine. V is TRBV9 and J is TRBJ1-5; unclear D gene. Sequencing used peripheral blood, obtained 28 days after the second AZD1222 dose. The chain's CDR3 is CASSVEGYQPQHF. For the CDR3, the DNA is TGTGCCAGCAGCGTAGAAGGCTATCAGCCCCAGCATTTT.